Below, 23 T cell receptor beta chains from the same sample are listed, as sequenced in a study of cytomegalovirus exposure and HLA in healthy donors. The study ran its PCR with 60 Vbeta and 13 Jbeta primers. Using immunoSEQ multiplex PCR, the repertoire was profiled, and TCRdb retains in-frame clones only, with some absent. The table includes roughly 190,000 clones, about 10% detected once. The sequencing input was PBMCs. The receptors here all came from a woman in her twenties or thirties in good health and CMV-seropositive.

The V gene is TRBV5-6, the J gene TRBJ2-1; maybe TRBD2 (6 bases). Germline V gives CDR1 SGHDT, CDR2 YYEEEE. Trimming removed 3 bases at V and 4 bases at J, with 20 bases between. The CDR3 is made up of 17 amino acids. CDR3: CASSSFASGSLYNEQFF. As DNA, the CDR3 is TGTGCCAGCAGCTCCTTTGCGAGCGGGTCATTGTACAATGAGCAGTTCTTC.

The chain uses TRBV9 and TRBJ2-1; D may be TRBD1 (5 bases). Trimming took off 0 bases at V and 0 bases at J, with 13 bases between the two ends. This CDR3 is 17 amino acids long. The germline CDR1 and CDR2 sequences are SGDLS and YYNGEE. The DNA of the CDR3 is TGTGCCAGCAGCGTAGAGTCAGGGTCGAGCTCCTACAATGAGCAGTTCTTC. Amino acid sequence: CASSVESGSSSYNEQFF.

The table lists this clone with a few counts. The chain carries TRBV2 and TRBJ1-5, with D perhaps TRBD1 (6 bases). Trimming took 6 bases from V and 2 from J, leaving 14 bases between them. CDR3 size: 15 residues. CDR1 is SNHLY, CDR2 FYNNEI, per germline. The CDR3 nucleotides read TGTGCCAGCAGCGCGGAAGGGGGAGGCAATCAGCCCCAGCATTTT. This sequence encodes CASSAEGGGNQPQHF.

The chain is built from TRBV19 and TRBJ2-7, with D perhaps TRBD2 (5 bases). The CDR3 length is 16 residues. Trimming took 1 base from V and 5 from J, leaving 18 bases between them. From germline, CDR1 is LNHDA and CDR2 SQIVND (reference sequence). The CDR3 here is CASSIGGRRLVHEQYF. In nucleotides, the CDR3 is TGTGCCAGTAGTATAGGAGGGCGCAGGCTAGTCCACGAGCAGTACTTC.

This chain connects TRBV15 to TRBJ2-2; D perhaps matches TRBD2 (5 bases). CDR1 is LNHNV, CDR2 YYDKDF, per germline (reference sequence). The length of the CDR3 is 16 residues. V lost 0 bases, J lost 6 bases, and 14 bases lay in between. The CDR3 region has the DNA TGTGCCACCAGCAGAGATCAGCCGAGGGCCGCCGGGGAGCTGTTTTTT. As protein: CATSRDQPRAAGELFF.

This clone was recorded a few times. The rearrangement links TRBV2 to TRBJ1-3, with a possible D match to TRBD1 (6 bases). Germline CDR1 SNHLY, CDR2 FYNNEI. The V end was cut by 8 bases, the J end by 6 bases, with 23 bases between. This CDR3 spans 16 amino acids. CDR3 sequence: CASYLNPGAPLNTIYF. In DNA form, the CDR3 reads TGTGCCAGCTACTTGAATCCAGGGGCGCCATTAAACACCATATATTTT.

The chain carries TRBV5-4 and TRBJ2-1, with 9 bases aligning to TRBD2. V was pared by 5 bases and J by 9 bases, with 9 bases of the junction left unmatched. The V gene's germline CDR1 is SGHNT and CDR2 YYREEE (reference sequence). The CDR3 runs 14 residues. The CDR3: CASSYGLARGEQFF. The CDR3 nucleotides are TGTGCCAGCAGTTACGGACTAGCGCGGGGTGAGCAGTTCTTC.

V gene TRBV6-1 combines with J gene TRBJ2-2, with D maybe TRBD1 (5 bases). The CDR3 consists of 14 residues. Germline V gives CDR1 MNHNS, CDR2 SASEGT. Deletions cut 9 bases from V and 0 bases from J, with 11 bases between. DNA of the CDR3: TGTGCCAGTTGGACACCTCCGAACACCGGGGAGCTGTTTTTT. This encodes CASWTPPNTGELFF.

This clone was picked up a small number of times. CDR3 bases: TGTGCCATCAGCGAACAGGGGGCGGAAGAGACCCAGTACTTC. As protein: CAISEQGAEETQYF. The rearrangement links TRBV10-3 to TRBJ2-5, with TRBD1 matching 9 bases. Trimming cost V 6 bases and J 3 bases; bases outside gene matches: 5. Germline CDR1 ENHRY, CDR2 SYGVKD. The CDR3 extends over 14 amino acids.

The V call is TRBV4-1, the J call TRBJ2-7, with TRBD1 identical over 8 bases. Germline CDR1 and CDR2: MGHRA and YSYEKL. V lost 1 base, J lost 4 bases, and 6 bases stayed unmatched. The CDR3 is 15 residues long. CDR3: CASSQVVQGVYEQYF. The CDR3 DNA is TGCGCCAGCAGCCAAGTGGTACAGGGGGTGTACGAGCAGTACTTC.

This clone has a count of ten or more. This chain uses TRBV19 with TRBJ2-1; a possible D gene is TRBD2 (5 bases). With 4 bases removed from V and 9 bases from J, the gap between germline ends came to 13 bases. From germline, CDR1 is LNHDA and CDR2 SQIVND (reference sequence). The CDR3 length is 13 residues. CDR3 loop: CASSNRGVREQFF. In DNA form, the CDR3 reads TGTGCCAGTAGTAACCGGGGTGTGCGTGAGCAGTTCTTC.

The CDR3 loop is CAWSSSQRDYRSSYEQYF. CDR3 coding DNA: TGTGCCTGGAGTTCCTCCCAAAGGGACTATCGAAGCTCCTACGAGCAGTACTTC. J is TRBJ2-7 and V is TRBV30; TRBD2 agrees at 7 bases. This CDR3 spans 18 amino acids. The germline CDR1 and CDR2 sequences are GTSNPN and SVGIG (reference sequence). V was pared by 2 bases and J by 0 bases, with 16 bases of the junction left unmatched.

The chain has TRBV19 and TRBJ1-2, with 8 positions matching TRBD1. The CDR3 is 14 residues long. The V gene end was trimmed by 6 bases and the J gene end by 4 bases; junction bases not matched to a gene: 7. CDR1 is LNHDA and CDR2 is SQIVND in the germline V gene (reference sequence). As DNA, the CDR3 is TGTGCCAGTAGGAATCTACAGGGGGGCTATGGCTACACCTTC. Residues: CASRNLQGGYGYTF.

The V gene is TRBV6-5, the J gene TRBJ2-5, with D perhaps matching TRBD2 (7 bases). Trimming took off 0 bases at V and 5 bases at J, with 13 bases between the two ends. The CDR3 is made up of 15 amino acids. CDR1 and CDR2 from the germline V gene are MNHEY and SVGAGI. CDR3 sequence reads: CASSYSRTAGETQYF. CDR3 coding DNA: TGTGCCAGCAGTTACTCGAGGACAGCGGGGGAGACCCAGTACTTC.

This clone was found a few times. The CDR3 region has the DNA TGTGCCAGTAGTCATAGCGGGAGGGCTGGGACAGATACGCAGTATTTT. Translation gives CASSHSGRAGTDTQYF. This chain links TRBV19 with TRBJ2-3, with 11 bases fitting TRBD2. This CDR3 contains 16 residues. V was clipped by 5 bases and J by 3 bases; unmatched bases: 7. CDR1 and CDR2 from the germline V gene are LNHDA and SQIVND (reference sequence).

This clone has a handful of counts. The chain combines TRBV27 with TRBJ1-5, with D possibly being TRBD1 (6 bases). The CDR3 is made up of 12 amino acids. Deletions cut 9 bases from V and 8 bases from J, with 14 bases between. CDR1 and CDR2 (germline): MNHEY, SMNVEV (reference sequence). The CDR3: CASSTGFEPQHF. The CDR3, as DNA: TGTGCCAGTTCTACAGGGTTTGAGCCCCAGCATTTT.

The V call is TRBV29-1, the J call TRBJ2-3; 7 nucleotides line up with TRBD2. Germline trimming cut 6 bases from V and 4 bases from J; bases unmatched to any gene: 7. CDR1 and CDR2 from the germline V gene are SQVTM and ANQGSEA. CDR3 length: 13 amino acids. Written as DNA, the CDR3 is TGCAGCGTGCGTGCGGGAGCCCCAGATACGCAGTATTTT. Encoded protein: CSVRAGAPDTQYF.

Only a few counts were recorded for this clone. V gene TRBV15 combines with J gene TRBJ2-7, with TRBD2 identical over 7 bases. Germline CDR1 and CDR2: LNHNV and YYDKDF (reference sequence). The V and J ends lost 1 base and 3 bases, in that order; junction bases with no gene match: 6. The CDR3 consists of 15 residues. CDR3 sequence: CATSRVIGEGYEQYF. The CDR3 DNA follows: TGTGCCACCAGCAGAGTTATAGGGGAGGGCTACGAGCAGTACTTC. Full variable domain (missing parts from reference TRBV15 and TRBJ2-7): DAMVIQNPRYQVTQFGKPVTLSCSQTLNHNVMYWYQQKSSQAPKLLFHYYDKDFNNEADTPDNFQSRRPNTSFCFLDIRSPGLGDTAMYLCATSRVIGEGYEQYFGPGTRLTVT.

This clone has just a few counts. The CDR3 here is CATSPRWTEAFF. The CDR3, as DNA: TGTGCCACCAGCCCGCGGTGGACTGAAGCTTTCTTT. The chain has TRBV15 and TRBJ1-1; D is uncertain. The V gene lost 5 bases and the J gene lost 5 bases, with 9 bases spanning the gap. Looked up from germline, CDR1 is LNHNV and CDR2 is YYDKDF (reference sequence). CDR3 size: 12 residues.

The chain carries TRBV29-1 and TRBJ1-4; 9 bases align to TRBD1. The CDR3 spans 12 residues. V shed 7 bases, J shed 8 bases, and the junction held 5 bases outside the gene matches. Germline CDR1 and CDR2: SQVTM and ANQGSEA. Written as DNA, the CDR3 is TGCAGCGCTGGGACAGGGAGGGAAAAACTGTTTTTT. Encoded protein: CSAGTGREKLFF. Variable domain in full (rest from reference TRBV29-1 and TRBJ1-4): SAVISQKPSRDICQRGTSLTIQCQVDSQVTMMFWYRQQPGQSLTLIATANQGSEATYESGFVIDKFPISRPNLTFSTLTVSNMSPEDSSIYLCSAGTGREKLFFGSGTQLSVL.

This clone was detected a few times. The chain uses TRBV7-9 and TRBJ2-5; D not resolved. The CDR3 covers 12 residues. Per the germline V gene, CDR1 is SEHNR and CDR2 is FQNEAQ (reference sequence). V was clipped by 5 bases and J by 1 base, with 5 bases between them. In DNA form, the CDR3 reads TGTGCCAGCAGCGCGTCCCAAGAGACCCAGTACTTC. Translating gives CASSASQETQYF.

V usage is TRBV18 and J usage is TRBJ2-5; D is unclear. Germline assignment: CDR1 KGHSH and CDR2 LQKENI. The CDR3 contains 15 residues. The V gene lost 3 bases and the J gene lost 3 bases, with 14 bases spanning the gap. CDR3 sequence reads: CASSPTMARKETQYF. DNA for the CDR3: TGTGCCAGCTCACCCACGATGGCCAGAAAAGAGACCCAGTACTTC.

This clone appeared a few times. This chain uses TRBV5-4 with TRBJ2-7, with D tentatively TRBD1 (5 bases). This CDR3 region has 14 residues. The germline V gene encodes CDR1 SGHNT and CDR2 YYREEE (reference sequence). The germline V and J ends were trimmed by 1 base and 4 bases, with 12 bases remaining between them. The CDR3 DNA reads TGTGCCAGCAGCTTGTATCTGCAGGGTTACGAGCAGTACTTC. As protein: CASSLYLQGYEQYF.